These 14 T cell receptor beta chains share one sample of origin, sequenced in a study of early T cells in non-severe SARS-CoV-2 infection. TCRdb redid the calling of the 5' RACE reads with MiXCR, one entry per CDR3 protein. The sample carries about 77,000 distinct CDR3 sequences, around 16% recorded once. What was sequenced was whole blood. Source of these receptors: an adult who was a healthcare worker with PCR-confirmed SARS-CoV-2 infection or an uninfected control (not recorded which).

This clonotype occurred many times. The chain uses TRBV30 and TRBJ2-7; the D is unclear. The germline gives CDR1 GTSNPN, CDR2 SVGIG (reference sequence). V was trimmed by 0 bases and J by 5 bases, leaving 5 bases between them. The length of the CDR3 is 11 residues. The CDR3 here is CAWSVLNEQYF. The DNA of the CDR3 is TGTGCCTGGAGTGTACTAAACGAGCAGTACTTC. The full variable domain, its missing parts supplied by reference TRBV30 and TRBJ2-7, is SQTIHQWPATLVQPVGSPLSLECTVEGTSNPNLYWYRQAAGRGLQLLFYSVGIGQISSEVPQNLSASRPQDRQFILSSKKLLLSDSGFYLCAWSVLNEQYFGPGTRLTVT.

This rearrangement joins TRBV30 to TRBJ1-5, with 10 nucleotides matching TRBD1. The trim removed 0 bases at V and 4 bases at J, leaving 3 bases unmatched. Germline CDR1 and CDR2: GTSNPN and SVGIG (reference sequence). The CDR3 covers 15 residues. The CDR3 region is CAWSVLGQGNQPQHF. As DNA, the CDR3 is TGTGCCTGGAGTGTACTGGGACAGGGGAATCAGCCCCAGCATTTT.

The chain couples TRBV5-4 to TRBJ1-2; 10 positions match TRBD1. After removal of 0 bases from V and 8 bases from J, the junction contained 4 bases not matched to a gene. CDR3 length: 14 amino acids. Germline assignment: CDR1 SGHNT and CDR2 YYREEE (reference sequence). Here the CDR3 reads CASSLGDRGSGYTF. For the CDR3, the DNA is TGTGCCAGCAGCTTGGGGGACAGGGGTAGCGGCTACACCTTC.

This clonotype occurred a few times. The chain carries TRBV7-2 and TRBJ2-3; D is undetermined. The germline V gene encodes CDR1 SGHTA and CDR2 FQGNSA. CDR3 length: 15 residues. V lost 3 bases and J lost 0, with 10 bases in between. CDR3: CASSFPTTSTDTQYF. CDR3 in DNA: TGTGCCAGCAGCTTCCCGACAACTAGCACAGATACGCAGTATTTT.

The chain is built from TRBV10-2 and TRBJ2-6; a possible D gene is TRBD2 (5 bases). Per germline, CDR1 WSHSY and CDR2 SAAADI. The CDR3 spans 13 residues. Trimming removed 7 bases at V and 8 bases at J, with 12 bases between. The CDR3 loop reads CASTPPGSNVLTF. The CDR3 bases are TGCGCCAGCACCCCCCCGGGGTCCAACGTCCTGACTTTC.

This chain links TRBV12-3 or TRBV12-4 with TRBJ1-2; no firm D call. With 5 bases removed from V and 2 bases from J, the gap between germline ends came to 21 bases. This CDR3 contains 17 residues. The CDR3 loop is CASSTFIGGVNNYGYTF. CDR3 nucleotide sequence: TGTGCCAGCAGTACCTTCATCGGAGGAGTGAACAACTATGGCTACACCTTC.

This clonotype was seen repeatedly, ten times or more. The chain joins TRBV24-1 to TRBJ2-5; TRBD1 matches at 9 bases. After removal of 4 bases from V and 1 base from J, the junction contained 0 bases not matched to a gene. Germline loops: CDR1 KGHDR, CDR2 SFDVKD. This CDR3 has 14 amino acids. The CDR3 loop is CATSETGGQETQYF. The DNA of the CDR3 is TGTGCCACCAGTGAGACAGGGGGCCAAGAGACCCAGTACTTC.

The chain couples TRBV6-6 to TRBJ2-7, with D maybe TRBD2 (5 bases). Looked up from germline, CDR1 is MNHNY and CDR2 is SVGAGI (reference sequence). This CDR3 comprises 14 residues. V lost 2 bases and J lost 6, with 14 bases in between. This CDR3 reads CASSYLRLLIEQYF. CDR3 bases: TGTGCCAGCAGTTACCTGAGACTACTTATCGAGCAGTACTTC.

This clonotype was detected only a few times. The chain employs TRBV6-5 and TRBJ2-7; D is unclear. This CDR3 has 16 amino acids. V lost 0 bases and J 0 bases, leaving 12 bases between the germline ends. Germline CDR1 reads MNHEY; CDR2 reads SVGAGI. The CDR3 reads CASSYSTRVSSYEQYF. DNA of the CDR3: TGTGCCAGCAGTTACTCGACCCGGGTCAGCTCCTACGAGCAGTACTTC.

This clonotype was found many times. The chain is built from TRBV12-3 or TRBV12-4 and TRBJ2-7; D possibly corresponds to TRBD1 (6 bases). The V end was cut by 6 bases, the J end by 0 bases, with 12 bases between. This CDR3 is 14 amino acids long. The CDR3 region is CASSNSGDSYEQYF. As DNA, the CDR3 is TGTGCCAGCAGCAACTCAGGGGACTCCTACGAGCAGTACTTC.

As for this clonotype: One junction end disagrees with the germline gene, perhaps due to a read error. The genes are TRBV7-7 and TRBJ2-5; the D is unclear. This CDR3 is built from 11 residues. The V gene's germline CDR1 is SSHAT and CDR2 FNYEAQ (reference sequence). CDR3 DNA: TGTGCTAGCAGTTCGGGCGGGACCCAGTACTTC. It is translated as CASSSGGTQYF.

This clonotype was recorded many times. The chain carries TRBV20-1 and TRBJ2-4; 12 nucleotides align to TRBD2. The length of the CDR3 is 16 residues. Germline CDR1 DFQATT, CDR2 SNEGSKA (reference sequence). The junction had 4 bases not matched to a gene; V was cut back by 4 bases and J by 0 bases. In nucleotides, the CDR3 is TGCAGTGCTACTCCTAGCGGGGGGGTAGCCAAAAACATTCAGTACTTC. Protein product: CSATPSGGVAKNIQYF.

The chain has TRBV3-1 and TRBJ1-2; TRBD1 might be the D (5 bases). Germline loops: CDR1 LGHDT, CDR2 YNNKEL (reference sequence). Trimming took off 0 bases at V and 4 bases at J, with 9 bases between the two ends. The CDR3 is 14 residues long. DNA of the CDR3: TGTGCCAGCAGCCAAGAGGGGCAGACCTATGGCTACACCTTC. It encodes CASSQEGQTYGYTF. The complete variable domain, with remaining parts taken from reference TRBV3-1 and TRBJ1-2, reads DTAVSQTPKYLVTQMGNDKSIKCEQNLGHDTMYWYKQDSKKFLKIMFSYNNKELIINETVPNRFSPKSPDKAHLNLHINSLELGDSAVYFCASSQEGQTYGYTFGSGTRLTVV.

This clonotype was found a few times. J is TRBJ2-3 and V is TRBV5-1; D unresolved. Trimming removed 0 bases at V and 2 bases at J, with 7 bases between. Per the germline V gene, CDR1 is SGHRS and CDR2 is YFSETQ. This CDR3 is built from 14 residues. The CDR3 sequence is CASSLVEPTDTQYF. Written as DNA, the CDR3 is TGCGCCAGCAGCTTGGTGGAACCCACAGATACGCAGTATTTT.